These T cell receptor beta chains were read from a single sample in a study of shared clonotypes between healthy human individuals. Sequenced by immunoSEQ multiplex PCR; TCRdb stores in-frame clones only, minus some. The data hold roughly 2.4 million clones, with nearly 97% observed a single time. Sequencing was performed on naive CD4+ T cells sorted from blood. The source is a man younger than 30 in good health. Each CDR3 is given with its conserved first and last residue. The D gene is left open where the match is weak. Some rows mark clone size as missing; the rest say once, few, many or name a class of expanded clone.

clone size	D gene	V gene	J gene	CDR3 DNA	CDR3 protein
-	TRBD1	TRBV7-8	TRBJ1-6	TGTGCCAGCACTTTGACCCGGGGACAGGACTATAATTCACCCCTCCACTTT	CASTLTRGQDYNSPLHF
-	-	TRBV27	TRBJ2-5	TGTGCCAGCAGTTCCGCAGGGTTGGGCCAAGAGACCCAGTACTTC	CASSSAGLGQETQYF
-	-	TRBV30	TRBJ1-1	TGTGCCTGGAGTTTCGTTGATGAAGCTTTCTTT	CAWSFVDEAFF
-	TRBD2	TRBV7-9	TRBJ2-1	TGTGCCAGCAGCTACTGGGTTAGCGGGGGCTACAATGAGCAGTTCTTC	CASSYWVSGGYNEQFF
-	-	TRBV7-2	TRBJ2-5	TGTGCCAGCAGCTCCCAGTCCGGGATTGGAGAGACCCAGTACTTC	CASSSQSGIGETQYF
-	TRBD1	TRBV6-5	TRBJ2-7	TGTGCCAGCCAGACCGCCCGTGGGACAGCTTACGAGCAGTACTTC	CASQTARGTAYEQYF
-	-	TRBV18	TRBJ1-1	TGTGCCAGCTCACCCCAGGGGAGTAACACTGAAGCTTTCTTT	CASSPQGSNTEAFF
-	TRBD1	TRBV6-1	TRBJ2-7	TGTGCCCTAGAGGGACAGGGTTACGAGCAGTACTTC	CALEGQGYEQYF
-	-	TRBV5-4	TRBJ1-4	TGTGCCAGCAGCCCCCACTCGTCAACTAATGAAAAACTGTTTTTT	CASSPHSSTNEKLFF
-	-	TRBV7-9	TRBJ1-2	TGTGCCAGCCTAAGTCTCACCGGTGCAGCTACGACTAACTATGGCTACACCTTC	CASLSLTGAATTNYGYTF
-	-	TRBV6-6	TRBJ1-3	TGTGCCAGCAGTATCGGAGGCTCTGGAAACACCATATATTTT	CASSIGGSGNTIYF
-	-	TRBV5-1	TRBJ2-5	TGCGCCAGCAGCTTGGATAGGGAGACCCAGTACTTC	CASSLDRETQYF
-	TRBD2	TRBV29-1	TRBJ2-4	TGCAGCGTCGGGGGGGGCGGCCAAAACATTCAGTACTTC	CSVGGGGQNIQYF
-	TRBD1	TRBV5-4	TRBJ2-5	TGTGCCAGCAGCTCCCCCCGGACAGGGGGCGAGACCCAGTACTTC	CASSSPRTGGETQYF
-	TRBD2	TRBV5-1	TRBJ2-3	TGCGCCAGCAGCTTGGGGCTAGCGGTCCCCCGAGATACGCAGTATTTT	CASSLGLAVPRDTQYF
-	TRBD2	TRBV11-2	TRBJ2-2	TGTGCCAGCAGCTTAGTGGGCGGGAGTACCGGGGAGCTGTTTTTT	CASSLVGGSTGELFF
-	TRBD1	TRBV5-1	TRBJ1-1	TGCGCCAGCAGCACCTACAGGGGTCCGAACACTGAAGCTTTCTTT	CASSTYRGPNTEAFF
-	-	TRBV10-3	TRBJ1-1	TGTGCCATCAGTGCCGCAGGGCCGAGTGAAGCTTTCTTT	CAISAAGPSEAFF
-	-	TRBV29-1	TRBJ2-7	TGCAGCGTTGAAGGCGATAGCTCCTACGAGCAGTACTTC	CSVEGDSSYEQYF
-	TRBD1	TRBV6-1	TRBJ2-4	TGTGCCAGCAACAGGGACAGGAGCGATGGCATTCAGTACTTC	CASNRDRSDGIQYF
once	TRBD1	TRBV5-1	TRBJ1-1	TGCGCCAGCAGCTTGGCGGGGACAGGGGCCGAGGAAGCTTTCTTT	CASSLAGTGAEEAFF
-	TRBD1	TRBV27	TRBJ2-3	TGTGCCAGCAGCCCAGGGACAGGCAATACGCAGTATTTT	CASSPGTGNTQYF
-	-	TRBV6-6	TRBJ2-7	TGTGCCAGCAGTTTCTGGGGACCCTGGGTCCTATACGAGCAGTACTTC	CASSFWGPWVLYEQYF
-	TRBD1	TRBV5-1	TRBJ2-3	TGCGCCAGCAGCTTGTCCCGACAGGGGAGGACAGATACGCAGTATTTT	CASSLSRQGRTDTQYF
-	-	TRBV7-9	TRBJ2-7	TGTGCCAGCAGCCTTGTTTGGTACGAGCAGTACTTC	CASSLVWYEQYF
-	TRBD1	TRBV5-1	TRBJ2-5	TGCGCCAGCAGCTTGGGACAGGGCCAAGAGACCCAGTACTTC	CASSLGQGQETQYF
-	TRBD1	TRBV28	TRBJ1-3	TGTGCCAGCAGTACGACAGGGGGGCCCGGAAACACCATATATTTT	CASSTTGGPGNTIYF
-	TRBD2	TRBV5-1	TRBJ2-3	TGCGCCAGCAGCACTGTAGCGGGGGGGCCCACAGATACGCAGTATTTT	CASSTVAGGPTDTQYF
-	-	TRBV19	TRBJ2-7	TGTGCCAGTAGTATGGCGGCAGGGAGTTACGACGAGCAGTACTTC	CASSMAAGSYDEQYF
-	TRBD1	TRBV6-5	TRBJ1-2	TGTGCCAGCAGGCCGCGACAGGGGTATGGCTACACCTTC	CASRPRQGYGYTF
-	-	TRBV11-3	TRBJ2-7	TGTGCCAGCAGCTTTGGCTATAGGAGCGTCTACGAGCAGTACTTC	CASSFGYRSVYEQYF
-	-	TRBV4-1	TRBJ2-1	TGCGCCAGCAGCCCAGGGGCCGGGGGGCCCCCCTACAATGAGCAGTTCTTC	CASSPGAGGPPYNEQFF
-	-	TRBV28	TRBJ1-5	TGTGCCAGCAGCCACGGACAACGCAATCAGCCCCAGCATTTT	CASSHGQRNQPQHF
-	-	TRBV19	TRBJ2-7	TGTGCCAGTAGTACTAAGGGTATGGTCGAGCAGTACTTC	CASSTKGMVEQYF
few	-	TRBV2	TRBJ1-6	TGTGCCAGCGGTGGACACTCTGGTAATTCACCCCTCCACTTT	CASGGHSGNSPLHF
-	TRBD2	TRBV5-4	TRBJ2-3	TGTGCCAGCAGCTCTAGCGGGGGGCCCACAGATACGCAGTATTTT	CASSSSGGPTDTQYF
-	TRBD2	TRBV5-1	TRBJ2-1	TGCGCCAGCAGCTTGACCACTAGCGGCAGCTCCTACAATGAGCAGTTCTTC	CASSLTTSGSSYNEQFF
-	-	TRBV29-1	TRBJ2-3	TGCAGCGTTGAGAAGGGTCGGGGCACAGATACGCAGTATTTT	CSVEKGRGTDTQYF
-	-	TRBV7-9	TRBJ1-3	TGTGCCAGCAGCTTAAGGGCTACAGGAGGAAACACCATATATTTT	CASSLRATGGNTIYF
-	-	TRBV6-1	TRBJ2-2	TGTGCCAGCAGTGAATTTCCCTTGTCCGGGGAGCTGTTTTTT	CASSEFPLSGELFF
-	-	TRBV11-2	TRBJ1-6	TGTGCCAGCAGCCGGGGAAGGGATGGGAATAATTCACCCCTCCACTTT	CASSRGRDGNNSPLHF
-	-	TRBV10-3	TRBJ1-4	TGTGCCATCAGGGGAAATCCTAATGAAAAACTGTTTTTT	CAIRGNPNEKLFF
-	-	TRBV5-5	TRBJ2-7	TGTGCCAGCAGCTTTGAAGGTTACTACGAGCAGTACTTC	CASSFEGYYEQYF
-	-	TRBV11-2	TRBJ1-1	TGTGCCAGCAGCGATCGATTAAGGGGAGGACCGAACACTGAAGCTTTCTTT	CASSDRLRGGPNTEAFF
-	TRBD2	TRBV5-6	TRBJ2-7	TGTGCCAGCGACCTTGGGGGGACTAGCGGCGACTCCTACGAGCAGTACTTC	CASDLGGTSGDSYEQYF